The clone carrying this T cell receptor (beta chain) came up a few times. What it binds is unknown. This entry belongs to a study of T cells in localized non-small cell lung cancer. Study outcomes and limitations: The tumor had only one region sequenced, so heterogeneity remains possible. Turning up in adjacent lung were a median around 50 of the top 100 tumor clones. Measurement of T cell clonality placed uninvolved adjacent lung highest, above the level in tumor.

The CDR3 is 15 amino acids. CDR1 KGHSH and CDR2 LQKENI come from the germline V gene. V lost 5 bases and J 4 bases, leaving 14 bases between the germline ends. Data came from immunoSEQ multiplex PCR; TCRdb stores just in-frame clones and leaves some out. Of more than 1,500 clones in the sample, more than 20% were seen once. Material: normal lung tissue next to the tumor, obtained before any cancer treatment. The chain has TRBV18 and TRBJ1-4; the D gene is possibly TRBD1 (5 bases). The sequence derives from a male donor aged 60 or older with stage II lung adenocarcinoma. Written as DNA, the CDR3 is TGTGCCAGCTCAAGTGCGTGGGGGTTTAATGAAAAACTGTTTTTT. It translates to CASSSAWGFNEKLFF.